This TCR beta chain was identified in a study of cytomegalovirus exposure and HLA in healthy donors. Study at large: Roughly 80% of 300 to 450 genotyped donors fell in the Caucasian-associated ancestry cluster.

PCR amplification relied on 60 Vbeta primers (plus 13 Jbeta primers). The table came from immunoSEQ multiplex PCR; TCRdb's copy has only in-frame clones and leaves some out. In the table there are about 170,000 clones, approximately 84% of which are singletons. The V gene end was trimmed by 6 bases and the J gene end by 4 bases; junction bases not matched to a gene: 1. This CDR3 comprises 12 residues. The germline V gene has CDR1 SNHLY and CDR2 FYNNEI. To note about this clone: Its antigen is as yet unknown.

Overall study findings and caveats: When analyzed later, the rates of TCR association showed variation by HLA locus, with DRB1 the most and HLA-C the fewest. When the data were analyzed later, several of the most significant clusters appeared to be linked to common viral pathogens. In a later analysis, the majority of CMV-associated beta chains seemingly showed HLA restriction.

The sequenced sample was PBMCs. The chain combines TRBV2 with TRBJ2-5; 8 nucleotides line up with TRBD1. The receptor comes from a woman between 50 and 59 years old in good health and CMV-seropositive. CDR3 nucleotide sequence: TGTGCCAGCAGAGACAGGGGAGAGACCCAGTACTTC. This translates into CASRDRGETQYF.